Reported below is one T cell receptor (beta chain). Its specificity is unknown. The sample is drawn from a study of T cells in Graves' hyperthyroidism and ophthalmopathy. Study conclusions and caveats: Model-based prediction identified ophthalmopathy a median roughly 6.1 months prior to its onset.

The TCR beta CDR3 regions underwent amplification using RNA transcripts as the source. The HTBI primer set was used in a first-round RT-PCR of the TCR CDR3. In TCRdb, the multiplex PCR reads were re-called with MiXCR into one record per CDR3 protein. The table includes some 700,000 distinct CDR3 sequences, around 15% detected once. Trimming pared 6 bases from V and 1 base from J, leaving 16 bases between. The CDR3 runs to 15 residues. Germline V lookup: CDR1 MNHEY, CDR2 SMNVEV (reference sequence). The sequence was obtained from a middle-aged man with Graves' hyperthyroidism. The rearrangement joins TRBV27 to TRBJ2-7; D could derive from TRBD1 or TRBD2 (5 bases each). The sequencing sample was made of blood. CDR3 DNA sequence: TGTGCCAGCAGGGCTTTTGGGGGTTCATCCTACGAGCAGTACTTC. Translated: CASRAFGGSSYEQYF.